This entry features one T cell receptor (beta chain) sequence. This sample is part of a study of blood T cell repertoires in COVID-19. Here immunoSEQ multiplex PCR was the method, and the copy in TCRdb shows in-frame clones only, minus some. The sample consists of approximately 250,000 clones, 83% of them appearing once. The receptor comes from a woman between 45 and 60 years old with acute or convalescent COVID-19. Sequencing was carried out using peripheral blood.

The CDR3 DNA reads TGTGCCAGCAGCTTAGCGGGACAGGGTGAATCACCCCTCCACTTT. Translated: CASSLAGQGESPLHF. The chain carries TRBV7-2 and TRBJ1-6, with 9 positions matching TRBD1. The CDR3 runs to 15 residues. Germline-derived CDR1 and CDR2 are SGHTA and FQGNSA. Trimming at V came to 0 bases and at J to 10 bases, leaving 4 bases not matched to a gene.